The T cell receptor beta chain under discussion was sequenced for a study of glioma-infiltrating T cells after dendritic cell vaccination. The time point: after dendritic cell vaccination, including at tumor progression/relapse. The PCR used 60 V beta and 13 J beta primers. The table came from immunoSEQ multiplex PCR; TCRdb's copy has only in-frame clones and leaves some out. The repertoire has 65,000 to 80,000 clones, over 75% of them found once; the top ten carry 2% to 2.5%. Regarding the study as a whole: Higher TCR clonality did not directly relate to longer survival.

Germline CDR1 and CDR2: SGHTA and FQGNSA. V gave up 1 base and J gave up 0 bases, with 10 bases separating them. This CDR3 is built from 17 residues. Worth noting for this clone: What it binds is not known.

The chain links TRBV7-2 to TRBJ2-6; a possible D gene is TRBD1 (6 bases). Sequencing used blood, obtained after dendritic cell vaccination. The receptor was derived from a human donor with glioblastoma. CDR3 bases: TGTGCCAGCAGCTTAGTTACAGGGCTCTCTGGGGCCAACGTCCTGACTTTC. Its translation: CASSLVTGLSGANVLTF.